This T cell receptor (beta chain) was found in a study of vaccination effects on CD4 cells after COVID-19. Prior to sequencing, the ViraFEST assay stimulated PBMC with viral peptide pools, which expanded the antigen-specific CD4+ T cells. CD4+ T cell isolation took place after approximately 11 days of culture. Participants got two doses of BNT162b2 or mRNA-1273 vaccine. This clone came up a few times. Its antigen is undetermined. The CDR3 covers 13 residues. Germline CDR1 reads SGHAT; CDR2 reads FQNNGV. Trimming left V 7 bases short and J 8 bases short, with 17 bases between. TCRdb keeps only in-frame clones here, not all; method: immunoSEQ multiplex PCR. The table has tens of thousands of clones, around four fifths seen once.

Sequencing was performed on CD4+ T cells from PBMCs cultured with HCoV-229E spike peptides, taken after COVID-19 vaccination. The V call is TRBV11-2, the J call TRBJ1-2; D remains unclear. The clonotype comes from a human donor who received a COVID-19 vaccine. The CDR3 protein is CASTKGPEEGYTF. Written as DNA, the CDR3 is TGTGCCAGCACCAAAGGGCCTGAGGAAGGCTACACCTTC.